This section outlines one T cell receptor beta chain sequence together with its context. The antigen is undetermined. The source of the sample is a study of identical twins. General study results and limits: Out-of-frame beta chain sequences displayed weaker excess sharing between twins. Where out-of-frame alpha sequences were twin-shared, they showed excess low generation probability.

Every donor was a healthy Caucasian. The V gene's germline CDR1 is DFQATT and CDR2 SNEGSKA (reference sequence). The CDR3 length is 15 residues. The junction had 10 bases not matched to a gene; V was cut back by 4 bases and J by 2 bases. A universal primer site arose from template switching, and cDNA bore unique molecular identifiers. One entry per CDR3 protein, called by TCRdb with MiXCR from the 5' RACE reads. There are around 450,000 distinct CDR3 sequences in the sample; 14% occur only once, and approximately 0.52% lies in the top ten. This sample also appeared in a second study, on yellow fever vaccine responses in identical twins.

The chain carries TRBV20-1 and TRBJ2-7; 8 bases map to TRBD1. This sequence originates from a young woman in good health. Sequences were obtained from CD4+ T cells sorted from blood. The CDR3 here is CSAITRTGTPYEQYF. The CDR3 DNA follows: TGCAGTGCTATAACGCGGACAGGGACCCCCTACGAGCAGTACTTC.